Listed below are T cell receptor beta chains from one sample, sequenced in a study of T cells in Graves' hyperthyroidism and ophthalmopathy. MiXCR, applied by TCRdb to the multiplex PCR reads, yields one record per CDR3 protein. The sample holds hundreds of thousands of distinct CDR3 sequences, about 15% seen once. The sample consisted of blood. The receptors here all came from a woman aged 18 to 35 with Graves' hyperthyroidism. The CDR3 runs from the conserved cysteine through the conserved F or W. The order of the fields is CDR3 DNA, CDR3 protein, clone size, J gene, V gene, D gene. The D gene is left open where the match is weak. For some rows the clone size is stated as once, few or many, or as a class when expanded; others skip it.

TGCAGCGTTGAAGCCGGGACCTACGAGCAGTTCTTC,CSVEAGTYEQFF,.,TRBJ2-1,TRBV29-1,.
TGCAGCCCGGGACTAGCGGGAGGGACCTCCTACAATGAGCAGTTCTTC,CSPGLAGGTSYNEQFF,many,TRBJ2-1,TRBV20-1,TRBD2
TGTGCCAGCAGCTTAGAAATAGGTGCTGAAGCTTTCTTT,CASSLEIGAEAFF,few,TRBJ1-1,TRBV7-6,.
TGTGCCAGCAGCTTAGCGCTGGCAGACCATGGCTACACCTTC,CASSLALADHGYTF,few,TRBJ1-2,TRBV7-9,.
TGCAGTGCTAGAGAGTGGGCTCTAAGGGGTGGCTACACCTTC,CSAREWALRGGYTF,many,TRBJ1-2,TRBV20-1,.
TGTGCCAGCAGTCGGAGAGCGGGAGGGTACCAAGAGACCCAGTACTTC,CASSRRAGGYQETQYF,many,TRBJ2-5,TRBV12-3/TRBV12-4,TRBD2
TGCAGTGCTAGAGATGACTTGTATGAAAAACTGTTTTTT,CSARDDLYEKLFF,.,TRBJ1-4,TRBV20-1,.
TGTGCCTGGAGTGTACATAGTTCCCAAGAGACCCAGTACTTC,CAWSVHSSQETQYF,many,TRBJ2-5,TRBV30,.
TGTGTCAGCAGTTACTTACGGACAGGGGTTTCAGATACGCAGTATTTT,CVSSYLRTGVSDTQYF,.,TRBJ2-3,TRBV6-5,TRBD1
TGTGCCAGCAGCTTTGGGGGGTACACCGGGGAGCTGTTTTTT,CASSFGGYTGELFF,many,TRBJ2-2,TRBV27,.
TGTGCCAGCAGCTTAGGGGCAAAGGGGAACAATCAGCCCCAGCATTTT,CASSLGAKGNNQPQHF,.,TRBJ1-5,TRBV7-6,.
TGCAGTGCTAGTCCGACTAGCGGACACTACGAGCAGTACTTC,CSASPTSGHYEQYF,.,TRBJ2-7,TRBV20-1,TRBD2
TGTGCCAGCAGCTTTCGGCGAAACACCATATATTTT,CASSFRRNTIYF,few,TRBJ1-3,TRBV7-9,.
TGTGCCAGCAGTGACAGGTTCGAAGCTTTCTTT,CASSDRFEAFF,many,TRBJ1-1,TRBV6-1,.
TGTGCCAGCAGGAAAGAGGTAGCGGGATCTGTCAATGAGCAGTTCTTC,CASRKEVAGSVNEQFF,many,TRBJ2-1,TRBV2,TRBD2